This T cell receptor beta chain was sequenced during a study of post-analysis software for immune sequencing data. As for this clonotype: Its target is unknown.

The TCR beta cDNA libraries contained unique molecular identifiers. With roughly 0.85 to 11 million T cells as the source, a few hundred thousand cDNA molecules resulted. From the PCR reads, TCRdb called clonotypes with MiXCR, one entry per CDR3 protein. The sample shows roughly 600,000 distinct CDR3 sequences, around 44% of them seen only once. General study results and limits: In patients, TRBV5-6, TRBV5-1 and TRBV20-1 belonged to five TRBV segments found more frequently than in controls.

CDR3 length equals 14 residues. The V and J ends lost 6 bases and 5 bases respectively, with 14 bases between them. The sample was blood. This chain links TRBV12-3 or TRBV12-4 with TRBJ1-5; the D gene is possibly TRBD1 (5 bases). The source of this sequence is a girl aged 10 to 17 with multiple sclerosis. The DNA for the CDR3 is TGTGCCAGCAGGCGCCGGGGCCCTGATCAGCCCCAGCATTTT. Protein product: CASRRRGPDQPQHF.